There are many counts of the clone carrying this T cell receptor (beta chain). Its antigen is as yet unknown. The sample is drawn from a study of identical twins. A universal primer site was added by template switching, and unique molecular identifiers were carried by the cDNA. Each CDR3 protein gets one entry after TCRdb re-called the 5' RACE reads with MiXCR. The data show 250,000 or so distinct CDR3 sequences, 5.5% to 7% seen once. Study-level results: Cord blood's abundant beta clonotypes had fewer insertions, unlike memory repertoires. Out-of-frame alpha sequences that twins shared showed excess low generation probability.

Trimming stripped 0 bases from V and 1 base from J, with 11 bases between. CDR1 is LGHDT and CDR2 is YNNKEL in the germline V gene (reference sequence). CDR3 length: 16 residues. This sample was shared with a second study, whose subject was yellow fever vaccine responses in identical twins.

The source of this sequence is a woman younger than 30 in good health. Sequences were obtained from memory (CD45RO+) T cells sorted from blood. The chain combines TRBV3-1 with TRBJ2-3; D not resolved. The CDR3 DNA sequence: TGTGCCAGCAGCCAAGATCTCGGCGGAGGCACAGATACGCAGTATTTT. This encodes CASSQDLGGGTDTQYF.